A selection of T cell receptor beta chains follows, all from one sample in a study of blood T cell repertoires in COVID-19. This table comes from immunoSEQ multiplex PCR, and its TCRdb copy is limited to in-frame clones, with some not included. The sample records some 110,000 clones, 70% to 75% being singletons. Sequencing was carried out using peripheral blood. These receptors were obtained from a human donor with acute or convalescent COVID-19. The donor label of this sample is uncertain. The CDR3 runs from the conserved cysteine through the conserved F or W.

j_gene | v_gene | CDR3aa
TRBJ1-6 | TRBV7-9 | CASSPWGQGDSPLHF
TRBJ1-2 | TRBV6-5 | CASSIKTGVDGYTF
TRBJ1-2 | TRBV6-1 | CASSGAGAYGYTF
TRBJ2-2 | TRBV7-2 | CASSVYSGELFF
TRBJ1-5 | TRBV4-1 | CASSQQTGGNQPQHF
TRBJ2-1 | TRBV5-6 | CASSPQGHEQFF
TRBJ2-5 | TRBV28 | CASSLSGAARYRETQYF
TRBJ2-3 | TRBV7-2 | CASSSLQRTSHTQYF
TRBJ2-1 | TRBV6-5 | CASMRGGNEQFF
TRBJ2-5 | TRBV28 | CASSTGLAGGEHETQYF
TRBJ2-1 | TRBV19 | CASSPGWGVTPNEQFF
TRBJ1-4 | TRBV29-1 | CSVLTYGGNEKLFF
TRBJ1-5 | TRBV6-5 | CASENSGGGNQPQHF
TRBJ2-3 | TRBV30 | CAWNRASGGAQIQYF
TRBJ2-1 | TRBV25-1 | CASSEGGYNEQFF
TRBJ1-5 | TRBV6-5 | CASSTYSNQPQHF
TRBJ2-7 | TRBV5-1 | CASSLAAGTGREQYF
TRBJ2-7 | TRBV15 | CATSKDRGYEQYF
TRBJ2-3 | TRBV9 | CASSAGGASTDTQYF
TRBJ2-3 | TRBV7-3 | CASSLQGAGSDTQYF